This T cell receptor beta chain was identified during a study of PD-L1 blockade in urothelial cancer. The CDR3 loop spans 13 amino acids. Germline CDR1 SQVTM, CDR2 ANQGSEA. V lost 7 bases to trimming and J lost 7 bases; unmatched junction nucleotides: 5. Sequencing used immunoSEQ multiplex PCR; TCRdb keeps in-frame clones, though not all of them. The sample holds around 56,000 clones, about 86% seen once. Patients in the study were battling locally advanced or metastatic urothelial carcinoma. J is TRBJ2-2 and V is TRBV29-1; 11 nucleotides align to TRBD2. The TCR originated in a man aged 45-60 years with urothelial cancer. Specimen: PBMCs, collected around atezolizumab (anti-PD-L1) treatment. The CDR3: CSARLAGIGELFF. The CDR3 DNA sequence: TGCAGCGCCCGACTAGCGGGAATCGGGGAGCTGTTTTTT.